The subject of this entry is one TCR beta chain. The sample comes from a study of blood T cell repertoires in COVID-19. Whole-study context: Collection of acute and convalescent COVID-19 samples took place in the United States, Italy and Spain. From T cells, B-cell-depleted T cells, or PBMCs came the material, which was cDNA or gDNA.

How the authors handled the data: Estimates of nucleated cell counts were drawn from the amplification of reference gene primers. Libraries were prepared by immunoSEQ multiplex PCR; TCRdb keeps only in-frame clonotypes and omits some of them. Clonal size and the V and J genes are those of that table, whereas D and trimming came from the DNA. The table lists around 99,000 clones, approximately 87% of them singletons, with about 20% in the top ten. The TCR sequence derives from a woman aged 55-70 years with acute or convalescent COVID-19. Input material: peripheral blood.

The CDR3 sequence: CAWNLVILSPLHF. The CDR3 DNA is TGTGCCTGGAATCTAGTTATCCTTTCACCCCTCCACTTT. This rearrangement joins TRBV30 to TRBJ1-6; no clear D. Per the germline V gene, CDR1 is GTSNPN and CDR2 is SVGIG (reference sequence). The germline V and J ends were trimmed by 4 bases and 9 bases, with 13 bases remaining between them. The CDR3 runs 13 residues.